The TCR beta chain described here comes from a study of T-cell memory formation after mild COVID-19. Study-wide context: TCR clusters largely stayed donor specific. Overall study findings and caveats: Prior to infection, memory already included some responding clones, suggesting cross-reactive memory joined. The authors did not confirm SARS-CoV-2 specificity of second-wave clones peaking day 37.

To note about this clonotype: Antigen unknown.

The CDR3 has 15 residues. The ends were cut back, 0 bases at V and 8 bases at J, with 13 bases in the middle. Germline V gene lookup returns CDR1 ENHRY and CDR2 SYGVKD. Using its own MiXCR run on the 5' RACE reads, TCRdb lists one record per CDR3 protein. The sample comprises about 110,000 distinct CDR3 sequences, roughly a sixth of which are singletons, and approximately 5% rests with the top ten. The chain couples TRBV10-3 to TRBJ1-4; TRBD1 is a possible D gene (5 bases). Sequencing input: PBMCs or a T cell subset sorted from them (not recorded which). The TCR sequence derives from a man between 18 and 35 years old who had mild COVID-19 (a few samples of this study predate the infection). Cell type and time point are not known. The CDR3 sequence is CAISESAGVEEKLFF. The DNA for the CDR3 is TGTGCCATCAGTGAGTCGGCGGGGGTAGAGGAAAAACTGTTTTTT.